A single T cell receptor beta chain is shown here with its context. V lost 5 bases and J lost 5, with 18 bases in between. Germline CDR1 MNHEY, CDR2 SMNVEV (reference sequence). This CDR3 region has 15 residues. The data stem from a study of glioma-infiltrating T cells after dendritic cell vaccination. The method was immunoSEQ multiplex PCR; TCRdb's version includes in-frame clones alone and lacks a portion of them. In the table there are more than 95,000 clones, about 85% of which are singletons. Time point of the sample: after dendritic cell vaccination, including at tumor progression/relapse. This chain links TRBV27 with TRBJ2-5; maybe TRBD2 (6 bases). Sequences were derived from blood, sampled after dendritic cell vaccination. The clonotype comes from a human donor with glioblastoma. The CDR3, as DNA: TGTGCCAGCAGTCGTGGAGGGACTGACGTGGAGACCCAGTACTTC. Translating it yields CASSRGGTDVETQYF.